Sequencing of this T cell receptor beta chain was carried out in a study of T cell responses to AZD1222 COVID-19 vaccine. Measured with immunoSEQ multiplex PCR; TCRdb has only the in-frame clones, and not every one. Altogether some 120,000 clones are present, 90% being singletons, with the ten largest covering 4% to 5%. About this clone: Its antigen remains unknown.

J gave up 1 base and V 2 bases, and 5 bases lay outside the gene matches. CDR1 GTSNPN and CDR2 SVGIG come from the germline V gene (reference sequence). This CDR3 spans 16 amino acids. The study's findings and limits: Only a handful of AZD1222 recipients, several in all, had baseline seropositivity.

The sample in question was peripheral blood, obtained 28 days after the second dose of the MenACWY control vaccine. The rearrangement joins TRBV30 to TRBJ2-5, with 12 nucleotides matching TRBD2. The receptor was derived from an adult who received the MenACWY meningococcal vaccine as a control. The CDR3 sequence: CAWSTLGLAGQETQYF. The CDR3 region has the DNA TGTGCCTGGAGTACCCTGGGACTAGCGGGCCAAGAGACCCAGTACTTC. The full variable domain, in which reference TRBV30 and TRBJ2-5 provide the parts outside the CDR3, is SQTIHQWPATLVQPVGSPLSLECTVEGTSNPNLYWYRQAAGRGLQLLFYSVGIGQISSEVPQNLSASRPQDRQFILSSKKLLLSDSGFYLCAWSTLGLAGQETQYFGPGTRLLVL.